This is a list of T cell receptor beta chains from one sample in a study of identical twins. TCRdb fed the 5' RACE reads into MiXCR, producing one record per CDR3 protein. The table has 1.5 million to 2 million distinct CDR3 sequences, less than 40% seen once. Material for sequencing was cord blood. These receptors all stem from a newborn girl in good health. Each CDR3 is given with its conserved first and last residue.

CASSQDSGANVLTF	TRBV4-1	TRBJ2-6
CASSSRDRGAYEQYF	TRBV27	TRBJ2-7
CASSETGAMNEQFF	TRBV10-1	TRBJ2-1
CASSLGWSAEGYEQYF	TRBV5-1	TRBJ2-7
CASSFRGTSLSYNEQYF	TRBV12-3/TRBV12-4	-
CAIGTSDSNQPQHF	TRBV10-3	TRBJ1-5
CASSRPWSPRLNEQFF	TRBV3-1	TRBJ2-1
CASSLSQNTDTQYF	TRBV7-2	TRBJ2-3
CASSPPAGTHYEQYF	TRBV6-1	TRBJ2-7
CASSLEAQGAEKLFF	TRBV12-3/TRBV12-4	TRBJ1-4
CASSSRDRREITDTQYF	TRBV9	TRBJ2-3
CSATTRLAGYNEQFF	TRBV20-1	TRBJ2-1
CASTLGSGSGGELFF	TRBV28	TRBJ2-2
CSARDTRDFTDTQYF	TRBV20-1	TRBJ2-3
CASSLAAGANSGANVLTF	TRBV5-4	TRBJ2-6
CASSLEAEQNTEAFF	TRBV7-9	TRBJ1-1
CASYGQGLSEQYF	TRBV6-1	-
CASKRWREGTEAFF	TRBV2	TRBJ1-1
CSARDVGGTYNEQFF	TRBV20-1	TRBJ2-1
CSVKGTAYGYTF	TRBV29-1	TRBJ1-2
CSVEADRGDQETQFF	TRBV29-1	TRBJ2-1
CASSQEGGGWNEQFF	TRBV3-1	TRBJ2-1
CASSHSPGTGHTDTQYF	TRBV28	TRBJ2-3
CASRGGPQETQYF	TRBV5-1	TRBJ2-5
CSGSGGAVYNEQFF	TRBV20-1	TRBJ2-1
CASSLWAVGGDQPQHF	TRBV28	TRBJ1-5
CASSLGLLKNIQYF	TRBV5-6	TRBJ2-4
CRGLANYGYTF	TRBV20-1	TRBJ1-2
CASSITPSPQHF	TRBV28	TRBJ1-5
CASSQGGVYYSPLHF	TRBV4-1	TRBJ1-6
CASSPGQGYNSPLHF	TRBV13	TRBJ1-6
CSVGPGPIGNQPQHF	TRBV20-1	TRBJ1-5
CATSDTGLAGNEQFF	TRBV24-1	TRBJ2-1
CATASVNEQYF	TRBV10-3	TRBJ2-7
CASSRPGTDYGYTF	TRBV6-1	TRBJ1-2
CASELGGGNGYTF	TRBV7-9	TRBJ1-2
CASSLGVSGKVEQYF	TRBV5-1	TRBJ2-5
CASSFEGTGGALNSPLHF	TRBV28	TRBJ1-6
CATQLTGGTGELFF	TRBV2	TRBJ2-2
CASIRGLTEAFF	TRBV6-1	TRBJ1-1
CASSAFPGYF	TRBV6-1	TRBJ2-3
CAASDRPSNQPQHF	TRBV10-3	TRBJ1-5
CASSLGQGRAQPQHF	TRBV7-2	TRBJ1-5
CASSLSLTGTAKNIQYF	TRBV7-2	TRBJ2-4
CASSFRDRGMNTEAFF	TRBV5-1	TRBJ1-1
CSARQPGDRGTTNEKLFF	TRBV20-1	TRBJ1-4
CSASGQDNEQFF	TRBV20-1	TRBJ2-1
CASSSGRTGTDTQYF	TRBV6-2/TRBV6-3	TRBJ2-3
CASKDRMEKLFF	TRBV6-5	TRBJ1-4
CASSLVVTTGNYGYTF	TRBV7-9	TRBJ1-2
CASSRLPGEQYF	TRBV4-1	-
CASSQLRADTQYF	TRBV4-1	TRBJ2-3
CASSLWAYTDTQYF	TRBV12-3/TRBV12-4	TRBJ2-3
CASSLDSGTYNEQYF	TRBV5-1	TRBJ2-7
CASTPKRIGGTDTQYF	TRBV7-8	TRBJ2-3
CSATRPVGLYEQYF	TRBV20-1	TRBJ2-7
CAISVQGDEQYF	TRBV10-3	-
CAWSVTDEAFF	TRBV30	TRBJ1-1
CASTSWLGATDTQYF	TRBV7-2	TRBJ2-3
CASSPGLAIYRTQYF	TRBV28	TRBJ2-3